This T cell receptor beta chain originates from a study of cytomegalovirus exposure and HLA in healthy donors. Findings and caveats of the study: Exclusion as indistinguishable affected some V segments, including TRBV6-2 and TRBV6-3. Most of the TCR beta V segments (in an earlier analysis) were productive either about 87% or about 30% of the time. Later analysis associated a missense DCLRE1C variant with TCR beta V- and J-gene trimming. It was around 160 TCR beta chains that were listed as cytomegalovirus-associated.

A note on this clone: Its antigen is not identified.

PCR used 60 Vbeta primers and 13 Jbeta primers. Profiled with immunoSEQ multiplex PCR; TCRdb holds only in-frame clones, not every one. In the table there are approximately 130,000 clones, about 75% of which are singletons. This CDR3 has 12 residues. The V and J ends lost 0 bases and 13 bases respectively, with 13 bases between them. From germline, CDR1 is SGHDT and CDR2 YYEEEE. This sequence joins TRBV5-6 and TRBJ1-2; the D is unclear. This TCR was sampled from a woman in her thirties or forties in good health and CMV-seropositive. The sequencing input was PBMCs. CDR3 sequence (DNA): TGTGCCAGCAGCTTGGGTGGCCTCCCTAGCACCTTC. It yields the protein CASSLGGLPSTF.